This T cell receptor beta chain appears in the sequencing data of a study of read filtering for tumor transcriptome and immune sequencing (dated by TCRdb to 2018 to 2020). Describing the broader study: The cohort had under 20 male and more than 11 female patients with a mean age of roughly 66 years, ranging from roughly 45 to 85. Under revised international staging, roughly eight patients fell into R-ISS I, more than 15 into R-ISS II and six or seven into R-ISS III. After DNase treatment, whole-transcriptome libraries were prepared with the TruSeq RNA Access Library Prep Kit. TCR-region mapped reads per sample ranged from about 4 to 11 million with IR-seq versus only roughly 75 to 1273 with RNA-seq. The study compared TCR repertoires from targeted immune repertoire sequencing and bulk whole-transcriptome sequencing run on the same bone marrow samples. One of the main goals was to work out a read-filtering strategy for immune repertoire data, in particular whether clonotypes backed by only a single read should be removed. Broader findings and caveats from the paper: Compared with RNA-seq, IR-seq captured clonotypes at much higher depth and more reliably, and a smaller IR-seq throughput was enough to identify most shared clonotypes. Single-read clonotypes made up 80% to 85% of clonotypes but 3.5% to 4.5% of total reads in IR-seq, and just under 75% of clonotypes and roughly 45% of reads in RNA-seq. When single-read clonotypes were removed, the proportions of shared clonotypes in IR-seq and RNA-seq correlated more strongly. The sorted CD138-negative fraction was not purified T cells but a mixed bone marrow immune population.

TCR libraries were built from roughly 440 ng RNA with the Immunoverse kit, using molecular barcoded adaptors covering alpha/delta and beta/gamma chains. The same RNA used for transcriptome sequencing was used for TCR library preparation. Sequencing of the TCR libraries was done on an Illumina HiSeq 4000 with 2 x 150 cycles. Per the original workflow: TCR reads were aligned to human V, D, J and C references and assembled into CDR3 clonotypes with MiXCR, including quality filtering and error correction. The tcR package in R was used to analyze clonotype counts and gene usage diversity. For inspection of raw mapping reads, RNA-seq reads were mapped by STAR aligner version 2.5.3a onto GRCh37 of the human genome. To test how sequencing depth affects detected clonotypes, IR-seq fastq files were randomly downsampled with Seqtk 1.3. TCRdb applied fastp at Q25 and MiXCR to the public reads, then kept only in-frame beta chains. Every entry covers one CDR3 protein and lists the most common genes and DNA from its rows. The V and J calls were determined by TCRdb, not by the authors. The sample table holds about 50,000 distinct CDR3 sequences, of which about a fifth were seen once. About 40% of the sample comes from the top ten.

Each patient had bone marrow sampled at the time of active disease. Ficoll-Hypaque density gradient centrifugation was used to isolate bone marrow mononuclear cells. Myeloma plasma cells were removed and CD138-negative cells were obtained by negative selection following labeling with CD138 magnetic microbeads on a MACS separator. Flow cytometry with CD138 antibodies on an Attune NxT was used to check how pure the isolated cells were. Total RNA was extracted with TRIzol reagent and quantified with a NanoDrop spectrophotometer. Paired RNA-seq and IR-seq were performed on the CD138-negative bone marrow sample of each patient. Many counts were recorded for this clonotype. The specificity of this receptor is unknown. The input lacks base qualities; no much larger clone sits a single base away. CDR1 and CDR2, per the germline V gene, are KGHDR and SFDVKD. V is pared back by 7 bases and J by 5 bases, with 18 bases lying between the germline termini. There are 15 amino acids in the CDR3, from cysteine to phenylalanine inclusive. Only CDR3 DNA is held: 45 bases, read in frame from base 1.

Material for sequencing was a population of CD138-negative cells sorted from bone marrow. The cell subset or site label, read with the paper, signifies: bone marrow mononuclear cells depleted of CD138+ plasma/myeloma cells by negative magnetic selection. The rearrangement joined TRBV24-1 to TRBJ2-3; the D region possibly corresponds to TRBD1 (5 bases align). This receptor was obtained from a donor at least 40 years old with multiple myeloma. The DNA sequence is TGTGCCACCAGCAGCTCGATCGAAGGGGAAGATACGCAGTATTTT. Its protein product is CATSSSIEGEDTQYF.